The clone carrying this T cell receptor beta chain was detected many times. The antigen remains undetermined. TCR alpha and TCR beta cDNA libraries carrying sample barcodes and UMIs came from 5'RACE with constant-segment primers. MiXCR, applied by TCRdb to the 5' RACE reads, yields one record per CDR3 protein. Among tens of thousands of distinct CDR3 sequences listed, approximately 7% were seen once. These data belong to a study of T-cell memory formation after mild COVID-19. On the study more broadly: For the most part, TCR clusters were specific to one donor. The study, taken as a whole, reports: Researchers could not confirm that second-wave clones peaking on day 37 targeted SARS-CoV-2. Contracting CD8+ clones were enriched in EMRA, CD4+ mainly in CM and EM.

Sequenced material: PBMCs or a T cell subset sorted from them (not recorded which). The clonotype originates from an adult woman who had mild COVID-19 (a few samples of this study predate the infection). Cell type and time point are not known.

In nucleotides, the CDR3 is TGTGCCAGCAGTTCCTCCTTCACTAGCGTAGGGAAAGAGACCCAGTACTTC. Its translation is CASSSSFTSVGKETQYF. The rearrangement uses TRBV6-6 and TRBJ2-5; 7 nucleotides agree with TRBD2. Trimming cost V 4 bases and J 3 bases; bases outside gene matches: 14. The CDR3 runs to 17 residues. CDR1 is MNHNY and CDR2 is SVGAGI in the germline V gene (reference sequence).